This T cell receptor beta chain appears in the sequencing data of a study of cytotoxic CD8 clonotypes in ibrutinib-treated CLL. Study-wide background: There were approximately ten relapsed/refractory patients and 15 treatment-naive patients, and 17 were IGHV unmutated. Broader study findings: Contraction or stability on treatment was seen for public clonotypes, which were uncommon.

This clone is a singleton in its sample. Its antigen is currently unknown. The TCR beta libraries used approximately 2 micrograms of genomic DNA that came from cryopreserved PBMCs. Clones were read by immunoSEQ multiplex PCR, and TCRdb kept only the in-frame ones, dropping some. The top ten clones hold 11% of a sample with some 140,000 clones, 91% of them seen once. The clonotype comes from a human donor with chronic lymphocytic leukemia. This sample comprised PBMCs, obtained after 12 months of ibrutinib treatment.

The CDR3 sequence: CASAGAHTEAFF. The CDR3 DNA reads TGTGCCAGCGCGGGGGCCCACACTGAAGCTTTCTTT. The chain recombines TRBV6-1 with TRBJ1-1; D perhaps matches TRBD1 (6 bases). The germline V gene encodes CDR1 MNHNS and CDR2 SASEGT. The CDR3 is 12 residues long. V dropped 8 bases and J dropped 3 bases, with 10 bases sitting between them.